The following is a T cell receptor beta chain sequence with its context. This sample stems from a study of T-cell reconstitution after alpha-beta-depleted transplantation in children. Researchers prepared the TCRbeta library using unique molecular identifiers, the study reports. Each CDR3 protein gets one entry after TCRdb re-called the PCR reads with MiXCR. The sample consists of over 200,000 distinct CDR3 sequences, roughly 18% of them appearing once. The CDR3 runs 11 residues. V lost 3 bases to trimming and J lost 6 bases, with 7 bases between them. CDR1 and CDR2 (germline): DFQATT, SNEGSKA (reference sequence).

The chain has TRBV20-1 and TRBJ2-3; D is unresolved. The sequencing used PBMCs, mostly from graft donor cells, collected 360 days after TCRalphabeta/CD19-depleted stem cell transplant. This TCR derives from a male patient aged 2 to 9 who had a stem cell transplant for acute lymphoblastic leukemia, so the T cells may come from the graft donor. This CDR3 is CSARIIDTQYF. The CDR3 nucleotides are TGCAGTGCTAGGATAATTGATACGCAGTATTTT.